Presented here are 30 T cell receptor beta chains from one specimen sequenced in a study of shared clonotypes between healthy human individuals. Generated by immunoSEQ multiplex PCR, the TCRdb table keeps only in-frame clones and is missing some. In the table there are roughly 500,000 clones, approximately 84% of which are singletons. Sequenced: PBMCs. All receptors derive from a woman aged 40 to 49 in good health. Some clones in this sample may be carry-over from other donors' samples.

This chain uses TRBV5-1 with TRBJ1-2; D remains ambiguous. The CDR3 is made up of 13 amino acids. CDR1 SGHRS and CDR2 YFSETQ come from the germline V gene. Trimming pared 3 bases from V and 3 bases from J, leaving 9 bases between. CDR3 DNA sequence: TGCGCCAGCAGCTGGGAATTTGACTATGGCTACACCTTC. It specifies CASSWEFDYGYTF.

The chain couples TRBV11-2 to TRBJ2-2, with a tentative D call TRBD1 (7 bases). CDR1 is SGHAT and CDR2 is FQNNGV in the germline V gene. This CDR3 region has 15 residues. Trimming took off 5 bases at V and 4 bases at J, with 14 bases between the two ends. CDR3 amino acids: CASSLNRGGTGELFF. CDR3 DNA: TGTGCCAGCAGCCTTAACAGGGGAGGCACCGGGGAGCTGTTTTTT.

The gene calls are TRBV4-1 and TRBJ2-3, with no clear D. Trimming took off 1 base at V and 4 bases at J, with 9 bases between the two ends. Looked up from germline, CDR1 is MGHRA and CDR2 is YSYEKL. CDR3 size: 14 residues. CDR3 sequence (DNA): TGCGCCAGCAGCCAAGTGCTTATCTCAGATACGCAGTATTTT. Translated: CASSQVLISDTQYF.

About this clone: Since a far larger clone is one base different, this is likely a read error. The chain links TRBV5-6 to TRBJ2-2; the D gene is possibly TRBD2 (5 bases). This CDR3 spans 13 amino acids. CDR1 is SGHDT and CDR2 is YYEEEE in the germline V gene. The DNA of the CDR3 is TGTGCCAGCAGTACACAGCTGGCCGGGGAGCTGTCTTTT. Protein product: CASSTQLAGELSF.

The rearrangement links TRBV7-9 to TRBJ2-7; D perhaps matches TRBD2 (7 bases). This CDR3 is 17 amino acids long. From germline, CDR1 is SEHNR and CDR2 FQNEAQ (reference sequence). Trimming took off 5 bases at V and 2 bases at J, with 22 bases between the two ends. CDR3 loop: CASSGRETGTHAYEQYF. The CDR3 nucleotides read TGTGCCAGCAGCGGGCGGGAGACAGGTACTCACGCCTACGAGCAGTACTTC.

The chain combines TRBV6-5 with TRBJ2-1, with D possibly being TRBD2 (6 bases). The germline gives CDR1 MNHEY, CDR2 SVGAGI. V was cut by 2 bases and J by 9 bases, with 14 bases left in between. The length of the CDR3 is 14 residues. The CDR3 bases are TGTGCCAGCAGTTACGGCGGGATACATGGTGAGCAGTTCTTC. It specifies CASSYGGIHGEQFF.

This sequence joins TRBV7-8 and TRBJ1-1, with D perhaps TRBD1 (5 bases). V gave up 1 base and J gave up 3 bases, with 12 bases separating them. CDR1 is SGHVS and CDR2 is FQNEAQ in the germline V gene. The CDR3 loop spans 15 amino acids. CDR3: CASSLVVREDTEAFF. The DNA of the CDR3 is TGTGCCAGCAGCTTAGTAGTCAGGGAGGACACTGAAGCTTTCTTT.

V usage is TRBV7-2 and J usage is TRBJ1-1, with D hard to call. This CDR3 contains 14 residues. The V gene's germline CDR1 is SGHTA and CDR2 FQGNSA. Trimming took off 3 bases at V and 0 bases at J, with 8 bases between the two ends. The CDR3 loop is CASSLFGMNTEAFF. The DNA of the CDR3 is TGTGCCAGCAGCTTGTTTGGTATGAACACTGAAGCTTTCTTT.

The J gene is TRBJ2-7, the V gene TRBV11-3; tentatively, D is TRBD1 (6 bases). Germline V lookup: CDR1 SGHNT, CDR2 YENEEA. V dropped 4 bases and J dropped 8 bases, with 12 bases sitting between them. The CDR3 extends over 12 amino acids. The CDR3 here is CASSSRGGKQYF. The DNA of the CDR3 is TGTGCCAGCAGCTCAAGAGGGGGTAAGCAGTACTTC.

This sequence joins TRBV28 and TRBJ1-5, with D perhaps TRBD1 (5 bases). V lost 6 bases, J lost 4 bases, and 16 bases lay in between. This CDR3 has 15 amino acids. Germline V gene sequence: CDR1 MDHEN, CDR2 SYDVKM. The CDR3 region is CASRNTGTANQPQHF. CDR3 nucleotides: TGTGCCAGCAGAAATACCGGGACGGCAAATCAGCCCCAGCATTTT.

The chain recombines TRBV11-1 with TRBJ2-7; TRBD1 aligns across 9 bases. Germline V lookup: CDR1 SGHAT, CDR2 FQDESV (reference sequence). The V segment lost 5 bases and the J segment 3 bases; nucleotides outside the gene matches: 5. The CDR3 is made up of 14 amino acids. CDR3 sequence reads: CASSRTGDFYEQYF. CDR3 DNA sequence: TGTGCCAGCAGCCGGACAGGGGATTTCTACGAGCAGTACTTC. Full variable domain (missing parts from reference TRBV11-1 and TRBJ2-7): EAEVAQSPRYKITEKSQAVAFWCDPISGHATLYWYRQILGQGPELLVQFQDESVVDDSQLPKDRFSAERLKGVDSTLKIQPAELGDSAMYLCASSRTGDFYEQYFGPGTRLTVT.

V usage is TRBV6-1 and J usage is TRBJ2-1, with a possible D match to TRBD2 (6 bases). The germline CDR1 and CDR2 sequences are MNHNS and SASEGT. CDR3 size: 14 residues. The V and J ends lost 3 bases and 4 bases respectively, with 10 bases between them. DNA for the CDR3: TGTGCCAGCAGTGATGGCGGGATGTACAATGAGCAGTTCTTC. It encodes CASSDGGMYNEQFF.

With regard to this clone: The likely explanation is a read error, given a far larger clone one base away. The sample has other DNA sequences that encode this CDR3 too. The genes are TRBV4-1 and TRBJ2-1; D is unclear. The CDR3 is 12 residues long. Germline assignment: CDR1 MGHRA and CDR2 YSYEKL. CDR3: CASSHLNNEQFF. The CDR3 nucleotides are TGCGCCAGCAGCCACCTTAACAACGAGCAGTTCTTC.

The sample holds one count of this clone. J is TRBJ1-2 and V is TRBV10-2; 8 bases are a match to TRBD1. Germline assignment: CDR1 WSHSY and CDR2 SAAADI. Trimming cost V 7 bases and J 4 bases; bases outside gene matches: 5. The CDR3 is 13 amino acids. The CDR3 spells CASTSQGVYGYTF. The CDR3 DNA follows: TGCGCCAGCACCTCACAGGGGGTCTATGGCTACACCTTC.

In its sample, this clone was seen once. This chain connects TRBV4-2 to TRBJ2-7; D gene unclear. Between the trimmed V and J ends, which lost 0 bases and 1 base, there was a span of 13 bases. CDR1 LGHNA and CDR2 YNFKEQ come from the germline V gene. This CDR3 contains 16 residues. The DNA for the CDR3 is TGTGCCAGCAGCCAAGATTTCTGGGCAAGTTCCTACGAGCAGTACTTC. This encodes CASSQDFWASSYEQYF.

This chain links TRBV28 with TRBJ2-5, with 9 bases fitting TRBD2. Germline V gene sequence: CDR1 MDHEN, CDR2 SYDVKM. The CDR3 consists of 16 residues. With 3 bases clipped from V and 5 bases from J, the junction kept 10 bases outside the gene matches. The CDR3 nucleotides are TGTGCCAGCAGTTTCGCCTATAGCGGGAGCATCGAGACCCAGTACTTC. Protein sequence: CASSFAYSGSIETQYF.

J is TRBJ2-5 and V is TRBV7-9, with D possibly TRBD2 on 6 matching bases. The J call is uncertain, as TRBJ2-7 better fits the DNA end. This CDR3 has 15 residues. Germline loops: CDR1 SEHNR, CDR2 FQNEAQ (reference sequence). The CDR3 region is CASSSMGGGPYEQYF. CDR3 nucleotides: TGTGCCAGCAGCTCCATGGGGGGAGGCCCTTACGAGCAGTACTTC.

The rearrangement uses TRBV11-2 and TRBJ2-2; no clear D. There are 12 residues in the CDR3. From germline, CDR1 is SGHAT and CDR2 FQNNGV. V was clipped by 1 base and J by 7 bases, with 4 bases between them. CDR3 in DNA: TGTGCCAGCAGCTTAGCGGTCGGGGAGCTGTTTTTT. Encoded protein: CASSLAVGELFF.

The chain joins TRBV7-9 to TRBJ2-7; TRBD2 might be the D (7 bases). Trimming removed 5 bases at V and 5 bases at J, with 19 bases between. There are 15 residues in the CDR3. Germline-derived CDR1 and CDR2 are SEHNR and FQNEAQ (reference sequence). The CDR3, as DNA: TGTGCCAGCAGCCGAGGGGGAGGGGAGGTAAACGAGCAGTACTTC. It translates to CASSRGGGEVNEQYF.

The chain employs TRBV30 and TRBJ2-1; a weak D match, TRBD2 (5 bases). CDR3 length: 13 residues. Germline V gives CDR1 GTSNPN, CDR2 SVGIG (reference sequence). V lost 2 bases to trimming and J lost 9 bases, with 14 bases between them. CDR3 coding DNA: TGTGCCTGGAGTTCCCGCCTAGGGAGTGAGCAGTTCTTC. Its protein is CAWSSRLGSEQFF.

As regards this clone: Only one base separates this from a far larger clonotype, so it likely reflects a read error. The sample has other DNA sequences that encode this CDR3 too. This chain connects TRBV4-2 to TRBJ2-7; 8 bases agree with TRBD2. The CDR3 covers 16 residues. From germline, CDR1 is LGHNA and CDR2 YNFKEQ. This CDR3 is CASSQGSSGSSYEQYF. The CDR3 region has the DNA TGTGCCAGCAGCCAAGGTTCAAGCGGGAGCTCCTATGAGCAGTACTTC.

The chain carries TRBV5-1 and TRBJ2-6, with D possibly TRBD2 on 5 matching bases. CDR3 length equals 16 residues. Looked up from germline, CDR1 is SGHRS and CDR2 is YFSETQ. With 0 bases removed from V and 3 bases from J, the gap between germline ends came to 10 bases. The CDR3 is CASSLVPSFGANVLTF. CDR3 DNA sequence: TGCGCCAGCAGCTTGGTCCCTAGCTTTGGGGCCAACGTCCTGACTTTC.

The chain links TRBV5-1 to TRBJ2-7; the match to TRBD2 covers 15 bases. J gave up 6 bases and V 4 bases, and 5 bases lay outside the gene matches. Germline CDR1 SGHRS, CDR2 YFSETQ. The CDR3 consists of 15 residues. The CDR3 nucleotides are TGCGCCAGCAGCGGGACTAGCGGGAGGTGGGGCGAGCAGTACTTC. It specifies CASSGTSGRWGEQYF.

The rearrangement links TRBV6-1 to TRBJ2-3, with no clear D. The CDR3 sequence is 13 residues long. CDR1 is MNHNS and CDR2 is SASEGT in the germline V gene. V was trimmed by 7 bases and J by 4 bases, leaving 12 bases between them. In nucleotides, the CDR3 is TGTGCCAGCAACCCCAGCCAAGCAGATACGCAGTATTTT. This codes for CASNPSQADTQYF.

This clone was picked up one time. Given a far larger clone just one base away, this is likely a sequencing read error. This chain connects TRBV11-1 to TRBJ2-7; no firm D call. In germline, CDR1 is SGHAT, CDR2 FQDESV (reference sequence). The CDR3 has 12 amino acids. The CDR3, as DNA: TGTGCCAACAGCTCGGGTGGTTACGAGCAGTACTTC. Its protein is CANSSGGYEQYF.

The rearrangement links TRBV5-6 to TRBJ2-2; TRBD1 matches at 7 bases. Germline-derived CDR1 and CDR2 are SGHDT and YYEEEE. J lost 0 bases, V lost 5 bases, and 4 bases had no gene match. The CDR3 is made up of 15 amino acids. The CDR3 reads CASRSTGANTGELFF. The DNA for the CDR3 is TGTGCCAGCAGGTCTACAGGGGCGAACACCGGGGAGCTGTTTTTT.

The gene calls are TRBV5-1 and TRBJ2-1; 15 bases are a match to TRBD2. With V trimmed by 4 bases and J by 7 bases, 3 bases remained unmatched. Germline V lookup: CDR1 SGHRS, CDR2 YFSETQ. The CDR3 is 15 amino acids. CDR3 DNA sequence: TGCGCCAGCAGCGTCGGACTAGCGGGAGGGAATGAGCAGTTCTTC. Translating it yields CASSVGLAGGNEQFF.

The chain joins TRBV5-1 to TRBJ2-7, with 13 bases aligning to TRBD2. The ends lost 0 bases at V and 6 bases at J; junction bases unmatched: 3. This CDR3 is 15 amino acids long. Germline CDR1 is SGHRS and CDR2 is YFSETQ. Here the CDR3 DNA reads TGCGCCAGCAGCTTGGGACTAGCGGGAGGACGCGAGCAGTACTTC. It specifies CASSLGLAGGREQYF.

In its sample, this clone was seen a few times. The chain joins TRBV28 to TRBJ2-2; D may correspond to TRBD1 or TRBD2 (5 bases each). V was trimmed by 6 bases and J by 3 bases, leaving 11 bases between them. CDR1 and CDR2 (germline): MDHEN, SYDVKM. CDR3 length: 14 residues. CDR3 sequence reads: CASSPGRYTGELFF. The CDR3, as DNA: TGTGCCAGCAGCCCGGGACGATACACCGGGGAGCTGTTTTTT.

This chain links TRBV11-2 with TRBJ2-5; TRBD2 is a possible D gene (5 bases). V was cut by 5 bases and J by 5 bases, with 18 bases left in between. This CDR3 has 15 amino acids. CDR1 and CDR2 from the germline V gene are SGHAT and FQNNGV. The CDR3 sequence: CASSAFPRGFETQYF. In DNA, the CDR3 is TGTGCCAGCAGCGCCTTTCCTCGGGGATTTGAGACCCAGTACTTC.